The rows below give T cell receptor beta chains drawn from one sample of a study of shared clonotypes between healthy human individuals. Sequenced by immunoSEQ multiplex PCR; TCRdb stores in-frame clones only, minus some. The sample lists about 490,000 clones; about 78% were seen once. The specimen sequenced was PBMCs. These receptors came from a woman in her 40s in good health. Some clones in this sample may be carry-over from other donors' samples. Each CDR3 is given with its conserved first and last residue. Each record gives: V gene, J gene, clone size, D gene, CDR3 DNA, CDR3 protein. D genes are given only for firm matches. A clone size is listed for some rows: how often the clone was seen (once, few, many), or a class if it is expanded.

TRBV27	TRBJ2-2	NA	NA	TGTGCCAGCAGTTTAAACACCGGGGAGCTGTTTTTT	CASSLNTGELFF
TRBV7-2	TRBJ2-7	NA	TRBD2	TGTGCCAGCAGCCCCAGACTAGCGGGACGATACGAGCAGTACTTC	CASSPRLAGRYEQYF
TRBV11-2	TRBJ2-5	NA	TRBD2	TGTGCCAGCAGGCCAGCGGCGGGAGTTGAGACCCAGTACTTC	CASRPAAGVETQYF
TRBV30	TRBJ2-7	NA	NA	TGTGCCTGGAGTAGGGGCGGAAGCTCCTACGAGCAGTACTTC	CAWSRGGSSYEQYF
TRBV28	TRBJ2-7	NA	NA	TGTGCCAGCAGTTCGGGACACCTAGATGTCTACGAGCAGTACTTC	CASSSGHLDVYEQYF
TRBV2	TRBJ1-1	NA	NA	TGTGCCAGCAGTGAACTTCACGCGAACACTGAAGCTTTCTTT	CASSELHANTEAFF
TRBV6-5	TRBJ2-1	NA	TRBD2	TGTGCCAGCAGTTACTCGGCTAGCGGGGGGTACAATGAGCAGTTCTTC	CASSYSASGGYNEQFF
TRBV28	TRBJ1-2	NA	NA	TGTGCCAGCAGGCCCGGAACCTATGGCTACACCTTC	CASRPGTYGYTF
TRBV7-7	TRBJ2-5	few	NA	TGTGCTAGCAGCCTACCTTTTCCTCCCGAGACCCAGTACTTC	CASSLPFPPETQYF
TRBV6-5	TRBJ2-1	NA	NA	TGTGCCAGCGGAAAATACAATGAGCAGTTCTTC	CASGKYNEQFF